This T cell receptor (beta chain) derives from a study of blood T cells in healthy people across ages. Study-level points and caveats: Donor CMV status, an unknown factor, possibly confounded changes in expanded clonotypes.

CDR1 is LGHNA, CDR2 YSLEER, per germline. V was pared by 4 bases and J by 6 bases, with 11 bases of the junction left unmatched. CDR3 length: 16 residues. Comment on this clonotype: Its specificity is not known.

The authors ran a second PCR of about 7 to 12 cycles using a sample-barcoded 5' primer and a J-beta primer mix. A single record per CDR3 protein comes from TCRdb applying MiXCR to the 5' RACE reads. The sample contains about 800,000 distinct CDR3 sequences, 25% of which appear only once. The same data also contributed to another study, on T cells of mothers and their children.

The rearrangement uses TRBV4-3 and TRBJ1-4, with TRBD1 matching over 7 bases. The TCR sequence derives from a boy aged 5-17 years in good health. Sequencing input: blood. This CDR3 is CASSRDQGGFYEKLFF. CDR3 in DNA: TGCGCCAGCAGCCGAGATCAGGGGGGCTTCTATGAAAAACTGTTTTTT.